Listed here is a single TCR beta chain. The antigen is not known. The record originates from a study of chemoradiotherapy in HPV16-positive cancers. Study details: Candidate HPV-specific T-cell clones and common TCR motifs came from functional assays in two HPV16-positive patients.

Study observations and caveats: Candidate HPV-specific clones and E7-related TCR motifs grew in tumor during treatment. The functional HPV-specific definition rests on just two HPV16-positive patients.

This CDR3 is 16 amino acids long. Germline CDR1 and CDR2: SEHNR and FQNEAQ (reference sequence). Losses at the gene ends were 2 bases for V and 6 bases for J; bases not matched to a gene: 12. Repertoires were sampled repeatedly during chemoradiotherapy. Method: immunoSEQ multiplex PCR; TCRdb's copy keeps in-frame clones and lacks some. The sample records about 8,100 clones, less than 75% being singletons. This rearrangement joins TRBV7-9 to TRBJ2-7; 8 nucleotides align to TRBD2. This specimen was acquired from a patient who underwent chemoradiotherapy. This clonotype was sampled from a human donor with HPV-associated anogenital cancer. CDR3 sequence reads: CASSLRSAGGTSEQYF. The CDR3 DNA sequence: TGTGCCAGCAGCTTAAGGTCGGCGGGGGGAACCTCCGAGCAGTACTTC.